This TCR beta chain was recorded in a study of blood T cell repertoires in COVID-19. Study in general: From T cells, B-cell-depleted T cells, or PBMCs came the material, which was cDNA or gDNA.

Measured with immunoSEQ multiplex PCR; TCRdb has only the in-frame clones, and not every one. The sample includes roughly 380,000 clones, 75% to 90% of them seen just once. Germline lookup yields CDR1 MNHEY and CDR2 SMNVEV (reference sequence). There are 15 residues in the CDR3. V was shortened by 5 bases and J by 2 bases, with 13 bases between the two germline ends. The specimen sequenced was peripheral blood. This chain connects TRBV27 to TRBJ1-3; D may be TRBD1 (6 bases). This TCR came from a woman between 18 and 30 years old with acute or convalescent COVID-19. The CDR3 DNA sequence: TGTGCCAGCAGTACACACCGGGACACTGGAAACACCATATATTTT. It specifies CASSTHRDTGNTIYF.